The present TCR beta chain was sequenced within a study of blood T cell repertoires in COVID-19. Measured with immunoSEQ multiplex PCR; TCRdb has only the in-frame clones, and not every one. The profile shows some 180,000 clones, more than 75% of them singletons. The V end was cut by 1 base, the J end by 4 bases, with 23 bases between. CDR3 length equals 18 residues. CDR1 is SGHVS, CDR2 FQNEAQ, per germline. V is TRBV7-8 and J is TRBJ2-7; perhaps TRBD1 as D (6 bases). The TCR was taken from a woman aged 45-59 years with active or convalescent COVID-19. Material: peripheral blood. The DNA of the CDR3 is TGTGCCAGCAGCTTAGTGTCGAGGGGACATGGAACCAGTTACGAGCAGTACTTC. Translation gives CASSLVSRGHGTSYEQYF.